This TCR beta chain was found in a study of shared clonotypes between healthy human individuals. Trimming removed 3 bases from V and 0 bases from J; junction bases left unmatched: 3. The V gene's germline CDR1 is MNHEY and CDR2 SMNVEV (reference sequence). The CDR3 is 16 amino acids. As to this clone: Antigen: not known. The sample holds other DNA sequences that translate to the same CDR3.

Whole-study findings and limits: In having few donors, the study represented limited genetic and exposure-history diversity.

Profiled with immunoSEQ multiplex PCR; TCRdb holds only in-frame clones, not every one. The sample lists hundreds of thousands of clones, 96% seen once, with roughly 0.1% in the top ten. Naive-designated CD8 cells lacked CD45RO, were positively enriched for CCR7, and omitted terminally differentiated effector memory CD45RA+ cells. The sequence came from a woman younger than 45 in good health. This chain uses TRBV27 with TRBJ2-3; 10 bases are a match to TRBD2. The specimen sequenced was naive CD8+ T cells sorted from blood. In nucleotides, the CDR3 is TGTGCCAGCAGTTTGCTAGCGGGAGTAAGCACAGATACGCAGTATTTT. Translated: CASSLLAGVSTDTQYF.